The 9 T cell receptor beta chains below all came from one sample that was sequenced in a study of T cells after yellow fever vaccination. TCRdb analysed the 5' RACE reads with MiXCR anew, one entry per CDR3 protein. This sample yields under 550,000 distinct CDR3 sequences, of which about a fifth are seen a single time; approximately 16% belongs to the top ten. The sample here was PBMCs, taken approximately 22 days after the first yellow fever vaccination. These receptor sequences come from a man aged 18 to 35 who received the YFV17D yellow fever vaccine.

The chain is built from TRBV3-1 and TRBJ2-7; D possibly corresponds to TRBD2 (5 bases). The CDR3 sequence is 15 residues long. The V and J ends lost 0 bases and 2 bases respectively, with 11 bases between them. Germline lookup yields CDR1 LGHDT and CDR2 YNNKEL (reference sequence). The CDR3 spells CASSQDRGYPYEQYF. The CDR3 bases are TGTGCCAGCAGCCAAGACAGAGGGTACCCCTACGAGCAGTACTTC.

This clonotype has only a few counts. The V call is TRBV11-1, the J call TRBJ2-5, with 11 bases that match TRBD2. Per the germline V gene, CDR1 is SGHAT and CDR2 is FQDESV (reference sequence). V gave up 3 bases and J gave up 2 bases; unmatched junction bases: 14. The CDR3 contains 19 residues. CDR3 loop: CASSFFPPPGTSGQETQYF. Written as DNA, the CDR3 is TGTGCCAGCAGCTTTTTCCCACCTCCAGGGACTAGCGGACAAGAGACCCAGTACTTC.

This clonotype came up a few times. The gene calls are TRBV7-2 and TRBJ1-1; D is perhaps TRBD1 (5 bases). The CDR3 totals 12 residues. Germline CDR1 SGHTA, CDR2 FQGNSA. V dropped 5 bases and J dropped 8 bases, with 12 bases sitting between them. CDR3 DNA sequence: TGTGCCAGCAGCAAATGGGGACGCGAAGCTTTCTTT. It specifies CASSKWGREAFF.

The chain links TRBV29-1 to TRBJ2-6; possibly TRBD1 for D (6 bases). V lost 3 bases to trimming and J lost 0 bases, with 12 bases between them. Germline V gene lookup returns CDR1 SQVTM and CDR2 ANQGSEA. The CDR3 is 16 residues long. CDR3 nucleotide sequence: TGCAGCGTTGACGCAGGGGTGTCCTCTGGGGCCAACGTCCTGACTTTC. Translating gives CSVDAGVSSGANVLTF.

This clonotype has ten or more counts. V and J are TRBV12-3 or TRBV12-4 and TRBJ2-3, with TRBD1 matching 9 bases. Losses at the gene ends were 6 bases for V and 3 bases for J; bases not matched to a gene: 7. The CDR3 contains 15 residues. The CDR3 sequence is CASSSDRGGTDTQYF. The CDR3 coding sequence is TGTGCCAGCAGCTCGGACAGGGGTGGAACAGATACGCAGTATTTT.

A few counts support this clonotype. The rearrangement links TRBV7-9 to TRBJ1-1; maybe TRBD1 (5 bases). V was clipped by 5 bases and J by 1 base, with 14 bases between them. This CDR3 has 15 amino acids. Germline CDR1 reads SEHNR; CDR2 reads FQNEAQ (reference sequence). The CDR3 region is CASSNPRQTNTEAFF. As DNA, the CDR3 is TGTGCCAGCAGCAATCCTCGACAGACGAACACTGAAGCTTTCTTT.

This chain connects TRBV7-2 to TRBJ2-7; a possible D gene is TRBD1 (8 bases). CDR1 is SGHTA and CDR2 is FQGNSA in the germline V gene. With 6 bases removed from V and 6 bases from J, the gap between germline ends came to 21 bases. This CDR3 has 15 amino acids. CDR3 coding DNA: TGTGCCAGCAGTTTACAGGGGGGAGGGGGCGCCGAGCAGTACGTC. Translated: CASSLQGGGGAEQYV.

This clonotype was recorded a few times. V is TRBV6-2 or TRBV6-3 and J is TRBJ1-5; D possibly corresponds to TRBD1 (5 bases). This CDR3 is built from 16 residues. The germline V and J ends were trimmed by 6 bases and 0 bases, with 15 bases remaining between them. Germline assignment: CDR1 MNHEY and CDR2 SVGEGT. This chain's CDR3 is CASSYQHGHSNQPQHF. Written as DNA, the CDR3 is TGTGCCAGCAGCTACCAACACGGACATAGCAATCAGCCCCAGCATTTT.

This clonotype was detected only once. J is TRBJ1-2 and V is TRBV12-3 or TRBV12-4; D may be TRBD1 (5 bases). The CDR3 spans 11 residues. Trimming pared 6 bases from V and 8 bases from J, leaving 10 bases between. CDR3 sequence (DNA): TGTGCCAGCAGGAAAAGGGGCGGCTACACCTTC. Residues: CASRKRGGYTF.